This TCR beta chain is drawn from a study of patients and donors after allogeneic stem cell transplantation. TCRdb independently ran MiXCR on the RT-PCR reads; one entry per CDR3 protein. The sample contains about 960,000 distinct CDR3 sequences, over 15% of which appear only once. The CDR3 has 13 residues. Looked up from germline, CDR1 is SNHLY and CDR2 is FYNNEI. The V gene lost 7 bases and the J gene lost 4 bases, with 11 bases spanning the gap. The chain has TRBV2 and TRBJ1-5; D is unclear. The sequence was collected from a human donor who was either an allogeneic HSCT recipient or a stem cell or donor lymphocyte infusion donor (not recorded which). It is not recorded whose cells these are; they may come from a transplant donor. Sequenced: blood, either unsorted or a sorted T cell fraction (not recorded which). CDR3 residues: CASTGRWNQPQHF. The CDR3, as DNA: TGTGCCAGCACCGGACGGTGGAATCAGCCCCAGCATTTT.